This T cell receptor beta chain was sequenced during a study of T-cell reconstitution after alpha-beta-depleted transplantation in children. Study-wide results and caveats: Expanded graft clones, several hundred of them, were reportedly the source of alpha-beta T cells about two months after transplant.

This clonotype was found a few times. The antigen is unknown. Preparation of the TCRbeta library involved a method that used unique molecular identifiers. TCRdb independently ran MiXCR on the PCR reads; one entry per CDR3 protein. In the table there are fewer than 550,000 distinct CDR3 sequences, over 10% of which are singletons. CDR1 is SGDLS and CDR2 is YYNGEE in the germline V gene. The CDR3 spans 15 residues. Trimming removed 4 bases from V and 8 bases from J; junction bases left unmatched: 9. The starting material was PBMCs, mostly from graft donor cells, obtained 180 days after TCRalphabeta/CD19-depleted stem cell transplant. This TCR derives from a female patient aged 2-10 years who had a stem cell transplant for aplastic anemia, so the T cells may come from the graft donor. The genes are TRBV9 and TRBJ2-1, with TRBD2 matching 10 bases. CDR3 amino acids: CASSPRAGGPHEQFF. The CDR3 DNA reads TGTGCCAGCAGCCCCCGAGCGGGAGGGCCGCATGAGCAGTTCTTC.